The rows below give T cell receptor beta chains drawn from one sample of a study of OX40 agonist ivuxolimab in advanced cancers. Produced via immunoSEQ multiplex PCR; TCRdb's table is partial and in-frame only. The sample lists 80,000 to 100,000 clones, 94% occurring once. The sample here was CD4+ or CD8+ T cells sorted from blood, taken in a trial of the OX40 agonist ivuxolimab. The receptor source for this set is an adult with an advanced solid tumor such as melanoma, head and neck, liver or kidney cancer. Each CDR3 is given with its conserved first and last residue. The order of the fields is CDR3 DNA, CDR3 protein, V gene, CDR3 length, D gene, clone size, J gene. D genes are given only for firm matches. Clone size, where shown, is once, few, many, or a class for clones that have expanded.

TGCGCCAGCAGCCTTTCGACAGGGGGCGCCCTAAGTGGAAACACCATATATTTT CASSLSTGGALSGNTIYF TRBV4-1 18 TRBD1 - TRBJ1-3
TGCGCCAGCAGCTCCGGGGCGGGAGGGGCCCACGAGCAGTACTTC CASSSGAGGAHEQYF TRBV5-1 15 TRBD2 few TRBJ2-7
TGTGCTAGTGGTTTGGGAGGGAACCCCTACGAGCAGTACTTC CASGLGGNPYEQYF TRBV12-5 14 - - TRBJ2-7
TGCGCCAGCAGTGATACAGGGGGCACAGATACGCAGTATTTT CASSDTGGTDTQYF TRBV10-1 14 TRBD1 - TRBJ2-3
TGTGCCAGCAGTATCATCCCACTAGCGGGAGGGCTTGGGGGAGATACGCAGTATTTT CASSIIPLAGGLGGDTQYF TRBV28 19 TRBD2 - TRBJ2-3
TGTGCCAGCAGCTTAGGTCTAGCCTCTGGAAACACCATATATTTT CASSLGLASGNTIYF TRBV11-2 15 - once TRBJ1-3
TGTGCCTCCCAACACCTGAACACTGAAGCTTTCTTT CASQHLNTEAFF TRBV30 12 - few TRBJ1-1
TGTGCCAGCAGACCCACAGATACGCAGTATTTT CASRPTDTQYF TRBV5-8 11 - - TRBJ2-3
TGTGCCAGCAGCTTGCCGGGACAGGGTGCCCACTATGGCTACACCTTC CASSLPGQGAHYGYTF TRBV7-9 16 TRBD1 - TRBJ1-2
TGTGCCAGCAGCCAAGTGGGAAATAGCAATCAGCCCCAGCATTTT CASSQVGNSNQPQHF TRBV4-2 15 - - TRBJ1-5
TGTGCCAGCGGGGGGGGACAGAATGAAAAACTGTTTTTT CASGGGQNEKLFF TRBV11-2 13 TRBD1 - TRBJ1-4
TGTGCCAGCAGCTTAGAGTGGGGAACCGGGGAGCTGTTTTTT CASSLEWGTGELFF TRBV7-9 14 - - TRBJ2-2
TGTGCCACCAGGCGGACAGATCGGCTGTTTTTT CATRRTDRLFF TRBV15 11 - - TRBJ2-2
TGTGCCAGCAGTTTCACCCATGATAGAGGTGAAAAACTGTTTTTT CASSFTHDRGEKLFF TRBV6-5 15 - - TRBJ1-4
TGTGCCAGTAGTGGGCGTTCCTACGAGCAGTACTTC CASSGRSYEQYF TRBV19 12 - - TRBJ2-7
TGTGCCAGCAGCTTAGACGATACGCAGTATTTT CASSLDDTQYF TRBV7-6 11 - - TRBJ2-3
TGTGCCAGCAGCGTCGAGGGTTGGACTCTCAATGAGCAGTTCTTC CASSVEGWTLNEQFF TRBV9 15 - - TRBJ2-1
TGCGCCAGCAGCCAAGATTATTACCGATCCTCCTACGAGCAGTACTTC CASSQDYYRSSYEQYF TRBV4-1 16 - - TRBJ2-7
TGTGCCAGCAGTTTCGGGGGCCCCTCCTACGAGCAGTACTTC CASSFGGPSYEQYF TRBV6-6 14 - - TRBJ2-7
TGTGCCAGCAGTCTCAGACGGGGCACCGGGGAGCTGTTTTTT CASSLRRGTGELFF TRBV27 14 - - TRBJ2-2
TGCGCCAGCAGTGAAGGGTCGGCCGAGGAAAAACTGTTTTTT CASSEGSAEEKLFF TRBV10-2 14 - - TRBJ1-4
TGCAGCGTTGAACATTTCCAAGAGACCCAGTACTTC CSVEHFQETQYF TRBV29-1 12 - - TRBJ2-5
TGTGCCAGCAGCGGAGGGACATCCGCACCCCTCCACTTT CASSGGTSAPLHF TRBV9 13 - - TRBJ1-6
TGTGCCAGCAGCTACCCCCTCGAGGGGGCTGGCTATGGCTACACCTTC CASSYPLEGAGYGYTF TRBV5-6 16 TRBD1 - TRBJ1-2
TGTGCCAGCAGCCGTCAGGGGGGCGGCTACACCTTC CASSRQGGGYTF TRBV7-9 12 TRBD1 - TRBJ1-2
TGTGCCAGCAGTGAATTTGTAGGGACCGGGACCCTTAATGAAAAACTGTTTTTT CASSEFVGTGTLNEKLFF TRBV6-1 18 - - TRBJ1-4
TGTGCCAGCAGCCGACTAGCGGGGGGATACAATGAGCAGTTCTTC CASSRLAGGYNEQFF TRBV11-2 15 TRBD2 - TRBJ2-1
TGTGCCAGCAGCTTAGCCGAAGGGGGCTACGAGCAGTACTTC CASSLAEGGYEQYF TRBV7-2 14 - - TRBJ2-7
TGTGCCAGTAGTTGGACAGGTTCCTACGAGCAGTACTTC CASSWTGSYEQYF TRBV19 13 TRBD1 - TRBJ2-7
TGTGCCAGCAGTTCCACAGGGGAAAGATCAGGCTACACCTTC CASSSTGERSGYTF TRBV6-5 14 TRBD1 - TRBJ1-2
TGTGCCAGCAGCCCCTCCGGGGAAACCTACAATGAGCAGTTCTTC CASSPSGETYNEQFF TRBV11-3 15 - - TRBJ2-1
TGTGCCAGCAGCGACCCCGGGGGGGTCCACGAGCAGTACTTC CASSDPGGVHEQYF TRBV6-1 14 TRBD2 - TRBJ2-7
TGTGCCAGCAGCTTATGGAGTGGGACAGGGGGGGGCACTGAAGCTTTCTTT CASSLWSGTGGGTEAFF TRBV11-2 17 TRBD1 - TRBJ1-1